This T cell receptor (beta chain) stems from a study of Ad26.COV2.S vaccination and SARS-CoV-2 variants. The assay was immunoSEQ multiplex PCR, and TCRdb's table has in-frame clones only and misses some. Among about 350,000 clones listed, around 88% were seen once. Specified treatment: some 20 received Ad26.COV2.S at low or high dose, single or two shots; a few received placebo; per-sample allocation not given. Day 63 after the first injection of vaccine or placebo was the sampling time. CDR3 size: 13 residues. V lost 3 bases and J 4 bases, leaving 7 bases between the germline ends. This material consisted of peripheral blood, taken in a trial of Ad26.COV2.S vaccine versus placebo. The source is a person aged 18-65 years who received the Ad26.COV2.S COVID-19 vaccine or a placebo. The chain links TRBV12-3 or TRBV12-4 to TRBJ1-5; D call uncertain. CDR3 protein: CASSFGYNQPQHF. DNA of the CDR3: TGTGCCAGCAGTTTCGGCTATAATCAGCCCCAGCATTTT.